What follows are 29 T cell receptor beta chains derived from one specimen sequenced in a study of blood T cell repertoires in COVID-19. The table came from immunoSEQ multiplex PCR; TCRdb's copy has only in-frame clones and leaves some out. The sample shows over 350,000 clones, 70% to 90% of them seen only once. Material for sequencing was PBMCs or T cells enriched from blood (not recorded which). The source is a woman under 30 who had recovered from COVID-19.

CDR3 nucleotide sequence: TGTGCCAGTTCAAAGACAGAAATTAGCAATCAGCCCCAGCATTTT. The encoded protein is CASSKTEISNQPQHF. The gene calls are TRBV19 and TRBJ1-5; tentatively, D is TRBD1 (5 bases). V gave up 8 bases and J gave up 0 bases, with 14 bases separating them. From germline, CDR1 is LNHDA and CDR2 SQIVND (reference sequence). This CDR3 contains 15 residues.

CDR3 loop: CASSVGEAESLHF. CDR3 DNA sequence: TGTGCCAGCAGCGTGGGAGAGGCCGAATCCCTCCACTTT. This rearrangement joins TRBV9 to TRBJ1-6; D gene ambiguous. Per the germline V gene, CDR1 is SGDLS and CDR2 is YYNGEE. Trimming took off 2 bases at V and 14 bases at J, with 14 bases between the two ends. The CDR3 extends over 13 amino acids.

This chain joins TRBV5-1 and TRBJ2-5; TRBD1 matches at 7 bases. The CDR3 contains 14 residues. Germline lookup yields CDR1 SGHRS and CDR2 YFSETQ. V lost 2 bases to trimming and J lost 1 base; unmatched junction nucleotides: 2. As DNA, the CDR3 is TGCGCCAGCAGCTTAGGGACAGCCCAAGAGACCCAGTACTTC. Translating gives CASSLGTAQETQYF.

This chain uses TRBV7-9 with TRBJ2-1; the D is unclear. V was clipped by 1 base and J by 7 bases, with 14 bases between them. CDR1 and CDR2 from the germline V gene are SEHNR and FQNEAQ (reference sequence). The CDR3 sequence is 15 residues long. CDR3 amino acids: CASSLVGSGRNEQFF. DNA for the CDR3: TGTGCCAGCAGCTTAGTTGGTTCAGGCCGGAATGAGCAGTTCTTC.

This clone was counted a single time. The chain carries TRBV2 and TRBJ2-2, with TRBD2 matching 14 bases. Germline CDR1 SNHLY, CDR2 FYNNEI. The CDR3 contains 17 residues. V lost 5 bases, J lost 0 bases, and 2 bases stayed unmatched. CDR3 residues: CASSRTSGGTNTGELFF. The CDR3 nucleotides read TGTGCCAGCAGTAGGACTAGCGGGGGGACGAACACCGGGGAGCTGTTTTTT.

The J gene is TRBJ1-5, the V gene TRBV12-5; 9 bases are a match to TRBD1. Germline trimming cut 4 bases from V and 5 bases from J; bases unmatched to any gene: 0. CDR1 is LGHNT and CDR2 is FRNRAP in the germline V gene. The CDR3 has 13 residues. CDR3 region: CASGWTGDQPQHF. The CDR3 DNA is TGTGCTAGTGGTTGGACAGGGGATCAGCCCCAGCATTTT.

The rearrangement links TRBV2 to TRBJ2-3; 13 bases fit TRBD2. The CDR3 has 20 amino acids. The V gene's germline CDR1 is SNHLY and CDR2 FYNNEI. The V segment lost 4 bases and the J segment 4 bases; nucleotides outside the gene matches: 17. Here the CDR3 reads CASSGVRTSGGEFPPDTQYF. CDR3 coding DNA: TGTGCCAGCAGTGGGGTAAGGACTAGCGGGGGAGAATTTCCCCCAGATACGCAGTATTTT. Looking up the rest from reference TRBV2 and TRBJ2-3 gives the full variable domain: EPEVTQTPSHQVTQMGQEVILRCVPISNHLYFYWYRQILGQKVEFLVSFYNNEISEKSEIFDDQFSVERPDGSNFTLKIRSTKLEDSAMYFCASSGVRTSGGEFPPDTQYFGPGTRLTVL.

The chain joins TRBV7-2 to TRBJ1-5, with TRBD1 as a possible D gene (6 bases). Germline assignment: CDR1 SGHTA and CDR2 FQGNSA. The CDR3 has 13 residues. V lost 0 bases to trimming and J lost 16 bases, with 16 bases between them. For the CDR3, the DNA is TGTGCCAGCAGCTTAGCTTCTAGGCAGGGGATACATTTT. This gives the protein CASSLASRQGIHF.

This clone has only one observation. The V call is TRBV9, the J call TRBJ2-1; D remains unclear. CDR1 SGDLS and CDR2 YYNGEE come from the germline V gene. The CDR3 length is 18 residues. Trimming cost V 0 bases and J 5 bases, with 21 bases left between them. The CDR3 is CASSVVLVRLSLDNEQFF. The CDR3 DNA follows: TGTGCCAGCAGCGTAGTGTTGGTGAGACTGTCCTTGGACAATGAGCAGTTCTTC.

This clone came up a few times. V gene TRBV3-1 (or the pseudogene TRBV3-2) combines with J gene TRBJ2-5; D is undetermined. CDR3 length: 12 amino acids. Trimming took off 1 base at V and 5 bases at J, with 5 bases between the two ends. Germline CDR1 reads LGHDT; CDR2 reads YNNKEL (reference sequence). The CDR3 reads CASSQVQETQYF. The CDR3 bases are TGTGCCAGCAGCCAAGTTCAGGAGACCCAGTACTTC.

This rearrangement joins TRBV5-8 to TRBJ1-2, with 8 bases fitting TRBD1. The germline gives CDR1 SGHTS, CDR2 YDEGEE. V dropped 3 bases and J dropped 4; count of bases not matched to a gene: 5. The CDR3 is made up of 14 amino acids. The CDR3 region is CASSSRTGTYGYTF. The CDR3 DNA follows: TGTGCCAGCAGCTCCAGGACAGGGACCTATGGCTACACCTTC.

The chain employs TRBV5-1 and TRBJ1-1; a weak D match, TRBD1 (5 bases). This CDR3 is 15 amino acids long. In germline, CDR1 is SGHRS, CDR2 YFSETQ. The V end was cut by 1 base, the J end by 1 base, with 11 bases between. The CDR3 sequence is CASSLTPGSNTEAFF. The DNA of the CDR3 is TGCGCCAGCAGCTTGACGCCAGGGTCGAACACTGAAGCTTTCTTT.

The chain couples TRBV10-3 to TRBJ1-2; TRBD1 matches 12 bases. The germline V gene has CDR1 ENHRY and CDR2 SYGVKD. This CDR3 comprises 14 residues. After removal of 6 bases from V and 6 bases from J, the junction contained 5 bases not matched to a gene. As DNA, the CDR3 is TGTGCCATCAGGGGGACAGGGGGCCTAGATGGCTACACCTTC. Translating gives CAIRGTGGLDGYTF.

In DNA form, the CDR3 reads TGTGCCTGGAATGAGGGGGCTGAGCAGTTCTTC. Residues: CAWNEGAEQFF. The gene calls are TRBV30 and TRBJ2-1; 7 positions agree with TRBD1. Germline loops: CDR1 GTSNPN, CDR2 SVGIG (reference sequence). V trimming: 4 bases; J trimming: 9 bases; junction bases outside the gene matches: 3. This CDR3 comprises 11 residues. The whole variable domain, remainder taken from reference TRBV30 and TRBJ2-1, is SQTIHQWPATLVQPVGSPLSLECTVEGTSNPNLYWYRQAAGRGLQLLFYSVGIGQISSEVPQNLSASRPQDRQFILSSKKLLLSDSGFYLCAWNEGAEQFFGPGTRLTVL.

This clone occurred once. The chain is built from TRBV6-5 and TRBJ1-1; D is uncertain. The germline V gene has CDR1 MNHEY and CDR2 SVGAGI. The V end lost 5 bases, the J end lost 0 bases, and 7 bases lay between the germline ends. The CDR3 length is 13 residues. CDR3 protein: CASSRTVNTEAFF. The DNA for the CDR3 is TGTGCCAGCAGTCGGACTGTGAACACTGAAGCTTTCTTT.

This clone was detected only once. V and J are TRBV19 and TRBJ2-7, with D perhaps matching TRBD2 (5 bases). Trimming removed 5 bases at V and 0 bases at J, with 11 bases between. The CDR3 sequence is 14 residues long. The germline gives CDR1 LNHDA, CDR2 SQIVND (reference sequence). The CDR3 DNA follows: TGTGCCAGTAGTGTAAACGGACTCTCCTACGAGCAGTACTTC. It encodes CASSVNGLSYEQYF.

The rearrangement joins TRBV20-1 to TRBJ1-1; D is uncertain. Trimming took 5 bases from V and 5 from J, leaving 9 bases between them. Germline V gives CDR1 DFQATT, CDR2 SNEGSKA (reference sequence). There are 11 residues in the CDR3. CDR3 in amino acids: CSASDTTEAFF. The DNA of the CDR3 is TGCAGTGCTTCAGACACAACTGAAGCTTTCTTT.

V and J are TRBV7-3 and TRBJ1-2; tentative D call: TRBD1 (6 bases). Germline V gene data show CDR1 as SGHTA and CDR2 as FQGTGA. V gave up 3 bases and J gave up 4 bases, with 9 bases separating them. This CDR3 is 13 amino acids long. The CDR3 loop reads CASSFTGTYGYTF. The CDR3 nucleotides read TGTGCCAGCAGCTTTACAGGGACCTATGGCTACACCTTC.

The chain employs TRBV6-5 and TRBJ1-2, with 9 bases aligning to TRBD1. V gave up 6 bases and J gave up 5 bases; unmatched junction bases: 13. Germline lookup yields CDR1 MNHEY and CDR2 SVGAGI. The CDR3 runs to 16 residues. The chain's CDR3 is CASSYHETGGGYGYTF. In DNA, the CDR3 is TGTGCCAGCAGCTACCATGAGACAGGGGGAGGGTATGGCTACACCTTC.

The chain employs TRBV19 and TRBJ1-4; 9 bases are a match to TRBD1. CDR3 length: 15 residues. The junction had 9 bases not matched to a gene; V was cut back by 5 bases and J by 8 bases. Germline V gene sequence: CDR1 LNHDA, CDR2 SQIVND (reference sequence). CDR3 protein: CASSRNRGPEEKLFF. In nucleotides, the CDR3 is TGTGCCAGTAGTCGAAACAGGGGGCCGGAGGAAAAACTGTTTTTT.

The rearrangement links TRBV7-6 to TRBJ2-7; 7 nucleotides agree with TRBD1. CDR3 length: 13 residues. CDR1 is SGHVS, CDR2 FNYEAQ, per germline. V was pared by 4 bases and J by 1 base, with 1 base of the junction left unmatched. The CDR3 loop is CASSWDSSYEQYF. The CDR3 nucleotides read TGTGCCAGCAGCTGGGACAGTTCCTACGAGCAGTACTTC. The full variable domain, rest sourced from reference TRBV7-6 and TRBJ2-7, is GAGVSQSPRYKVTKRGQDVALRCDPISGHVSLYWYRQALGQGPEFLTYFNYEAQQDKSGLPNDRFSAERPEGSISTLTIQRTEQRDSAMYRCASSWDSSYEQYFGPGTRLTVT.

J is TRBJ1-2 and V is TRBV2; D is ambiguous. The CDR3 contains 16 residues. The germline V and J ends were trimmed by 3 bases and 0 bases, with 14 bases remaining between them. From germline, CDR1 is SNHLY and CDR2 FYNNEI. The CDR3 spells CASSDAVGRPNYGYTF. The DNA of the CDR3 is TGTGCCAGCAGTGATGCTGTTGGGCGTCCTAACTATGGCTACACCTTC.

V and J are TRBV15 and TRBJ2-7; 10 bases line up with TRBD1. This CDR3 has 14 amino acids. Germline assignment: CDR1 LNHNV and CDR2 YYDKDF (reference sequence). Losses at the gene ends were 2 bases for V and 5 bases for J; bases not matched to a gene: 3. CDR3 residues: CATSRRDRGNEQYF. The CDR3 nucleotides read TGTGCCACCAGCAGACGGGACAGGGGCAACGAGCAGTACTTC.

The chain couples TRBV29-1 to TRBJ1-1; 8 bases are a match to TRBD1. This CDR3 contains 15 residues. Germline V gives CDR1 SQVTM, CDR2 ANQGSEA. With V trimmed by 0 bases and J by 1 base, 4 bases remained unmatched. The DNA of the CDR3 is TGCAGCGTTGAAGATGACAGGGGCCAGAACACTGAAGCTTTCTTT. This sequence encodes CSVEDDRGQNTEAFF. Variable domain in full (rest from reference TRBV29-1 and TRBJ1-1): SAVISQKPSRDICQRGTSLTIQCQVDSQVTMMFWYRQQPGQSLTLIATANQGSEATYESGFVIDKFPISRPNLTFSTLTVSNMSPEDSSIYLCSVEDDRGQNTEAFFGQGTRLTVV.

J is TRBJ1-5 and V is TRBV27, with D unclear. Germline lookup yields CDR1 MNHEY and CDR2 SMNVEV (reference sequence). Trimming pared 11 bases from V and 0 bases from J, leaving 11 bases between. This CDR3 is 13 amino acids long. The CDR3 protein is CASAEDSNQPQHF. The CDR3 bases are TGTGCCTCAGCTGAGGATAGCAATCAGCCCCAGCATTTT.

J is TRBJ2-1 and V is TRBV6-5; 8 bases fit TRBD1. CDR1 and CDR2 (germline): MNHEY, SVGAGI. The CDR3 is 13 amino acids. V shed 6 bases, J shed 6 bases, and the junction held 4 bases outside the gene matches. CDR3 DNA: TGTGCCAGCAGATCCCAGGGGGCCAATGAGCAGTTCTTC. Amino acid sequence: CASRSQGANEQFF.

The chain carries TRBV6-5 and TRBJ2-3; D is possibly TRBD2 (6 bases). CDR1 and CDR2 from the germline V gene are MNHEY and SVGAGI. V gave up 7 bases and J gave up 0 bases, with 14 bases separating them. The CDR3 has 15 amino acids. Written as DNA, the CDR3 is TGTGCCAGCACTCTAACCGGGAGCAGCACAGATACGCAGTATTTT. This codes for CASTLTGSSTDTQYF.

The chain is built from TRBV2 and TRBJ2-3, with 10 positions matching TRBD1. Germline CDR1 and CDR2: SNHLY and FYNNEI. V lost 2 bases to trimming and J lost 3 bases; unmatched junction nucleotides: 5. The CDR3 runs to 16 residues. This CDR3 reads CASSERRTGGTDTQYF. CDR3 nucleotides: TGTGCCAGCAGTGAACGGAGGACAGGGGGGACAGATACGCAGTATTTT.

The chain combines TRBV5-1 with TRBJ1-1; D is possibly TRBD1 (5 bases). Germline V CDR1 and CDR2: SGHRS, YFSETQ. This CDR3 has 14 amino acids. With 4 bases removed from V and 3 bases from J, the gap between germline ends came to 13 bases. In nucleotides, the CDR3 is TGCGCCAGCAGCCCGGCGGCAGGGCACACTGAAGCTTTCTTT. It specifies CASSPAAGHTEAFF.